The rows below give T cell receptor beta chains drawn from one sample of a study of cytomegalovirus exposure and HLA in healthy donors. Sequenced by immunoSEQ multiplex PCR; TCRdb stores in-frame clones only, minus some. Here the sample spans 170,000 or so clones, 75% to 85% being singletons. The sequenced sample was PBMCs. The receptors were gathered from a boy younger than 18 in good health and CMV-seronegative. The CDR3 runs from the conserved cysteine through the conserved F or W. Each record gives: J gene, clone size, V gene, D gene, CDR3 DNA, CDR3 protein. A D gene is named only where the DNA matches it firmly. Size is omitted from some rows. Given values are once, few, many or a class for expanded clones.

J gene: TRBJ1-1
clone size: -
V gene: TRBV6-5
D gene: -
CDR3 DNA: TGTGCCAGCAGTTATCTGGGCAACACTGAAGCTTTCTTT
CDR3 protein: CASSYLGNTEAFF

J gene: TRBJ2-2
clone size: -
V gene: TRBV13
D gene: -
CDR3 DNA: TGTGCCAGCAGCTCCCACAGGGAGAGTACCGGGGAGCTGTTTTTT
CDR3 protein: CASSSHRESTGELFF

J gene: TRBJ1-1
clone size: once
V gene: TRBV5-4
D gene: -
CDR3 DNA: TGTGCCAGCAGCTTGGCGTCCGGGACTGAAGCTTTCTTT
CDR3 protein: CASSLASGTEAFF

J gene: TRBJ2-7
clone size: -
V gene: TRBV29-1
D gene: -
CDR3 DNA: TGCAGCGTTGAAGTGGAGGGCTACGAGCAGTACTTC
CDR3 protein: CSVEVEGYEQYF

J gene: TRBJ2-3
clone size: -
V gene: TRBV9
D gene: -
CDR3 DNA: TGTGCCAGCAGCCCCCAGGGGACTACTAGCACAGATACGCAGTATTTT
CDR3 protein: CASSPQGTTSTDTQYF

J gene: TRBJ2-7
clone size: -
V gene: TRBV18
D gene: TRBD1
CDR3 DNA: TGTGCCAGCTCACCCGGGACAGGTTCTTACTACGAGCAGTACTTC
CDR3 protein: CASSPGTGSYYEQYF

J gene: TRBJ1-2
clone size: -
V gene: TRBV10-3
D gene: -
CDR3 DNA: TGTGCCATCAGTGTTGACGCGGGAGACTATGGCTACACCTTC
CDR3 protein: CAISVDAGDYGYTF

J gene: TRBJ2-7
clone size: -
V gene: TRBV18
D gene: -
CDR3 DNA: TGTGCCAGCTCCCTTTCGGACAGCGTTTGGGGCGAGCAGTACTTC
CDR3 protein: CASSLSDSVWGEQYF

J gene: TRBJ2-2
clone size: -
V gene: TRBV18
D gene: -
CDR3 DNA: TGTGCCAGCTCACTAGACAGAACCGGGGAGCTGTTTTTT
CDR3 protein: CASSLDRTGELFF

J gene: TRBJ2-7
clone size: -
V gene: TRBV27
D gene: TRBD2
CDR3 DNA: TGTGCCAGCAAAAGGCTAGCGGGGTCTTTCGGCTCCTACGAGCAGTACTTC
CDR3 protein: CASKRLAGSFGSYEQYF

J gene: TRBJ1-1
clone size: -
V gene: TRBV20-1
D gene: TRBD1
CDR3 DNA: TGCAGTGCTCGACAGGGGGGGACTTTCTTT
CDR3 protein: CSARQGGTFF

J gene: TRBJ1-4
clone size: few
V gene: TRBV9
D gene: -
CDR3 DNA: TGTGCCAGCAGCATACAGCCAATGGACAGACTGTTGCATGAAAAACTGTTTTTT
CDR3 protein: CASSIQPMDRLLHEKLFF

J gene: TRBJ2-7
clone size: -
V gene: TRBV29-1
D gene: TRBD1
CDR3 DNA: TGCAGCGCTATCGAGGTAGGACAGGGGGGTGAGCAGTACTTC
CDR3 protein: CSAIEVGQGGEQYF

J gene: TRBJ2-7
clone size: -
V gene: TRBV5-5
D gene: -
CDR3 DNA: TGTGCCAGCACCACGACAGAGTTCTACGAGCAGTACTTC
CDR3 protein: CASTTTEFYEQYF

J gene: TRBJ1-1
clone size: -
V gene: TRBV2
D gene: TRBD1
CDR3 DNA: TGTGCCAGCAGGTACAGGGGTAAGAACACTGAAGCTTTCTTT
CDR3 protein: CASRYRGKNTEAFF

J gene: TRBJ1-1
clone size: few
V gene: TRBV30
D gene: TRBD1
CDR3 DNA: TGTGCCTGGAGTCTACAGGGGTGGTTCACTGAAGCTTTCTTT
CDR3 protein: CAWSLQGWFTEAFF

J gene: TRBJ1-2
clone size: -
V gene: TRBV6-6
D gene: TRBD1
CDR3 DNA: TGTGCCAGCAGTCCTCGGACAGGGCCGGGGGGCTACACCTTC
CDR3 protein: CASSPRTGPGGYTF

J gene: TRBJ2-7
clone size: -
V gene: TRBV10-3
D gene: TRBD2
CDR3 DNA: TGTGCCATCAGGTTCCCACTAGCGGGGGGATACGAGCAGTACTTC
CDR3 protein: CAIRFPLAGGYEQYF

J gene: TRBJ1-2
clone size: -
V gene: TRBV29-1
D gene: -
CDR3 DNA: TGCAGCGTTGAAGATCGGGCAGGGAACTATGGCTACACCTTC
CDR3 protein: CSVEDRAGNYGYTF

J gene: TRBJ2-7
clone size: -
V gene: TRBV5-6
D gene: -
CDR3 DNA: TGTGCCAGCACCTTCAACCGGGAGATCGAGCAGTACTTC
CDR3 protein: CASTFNREIEQYF

J gene: TRBJ1-1
clone size: once
V gene: TRBV11-3
D gene: TRBD1
CDR3 DNA: TGTGCCAGCAGCTTTAGGACAGGGGGCGCGTTTAGCCCTGAAGCTTTCTTT
CDR3 protein: CASSFRTGGAFSPEAFF

J gene: TRBJ2-2
clone size: -
V gene: TRBV6-4
D gene: TRBD1
CDR3 DNA: TGTGCCAGCAGTAGGACAGGGTCGCCCGGGGAGCTGTTTTTT
CDR3 protein: CASSRTGSPGELFF

J gene: TRBJ2-7
clone size: -
V gene: TRBV10-2
D gene: -
CDR3 DNA: TGCGCCAGCAGTGAGCACGCCCGGGGCGAGCAGTACTTC
CDR3 protein: CASSEHARGEQYF

J gene: TRBJ1-6
clone size: -
V gene: TRBV19
D gene: -
CDR3 DNA: TGTGCCAGTAGACCAGACAGGAGCTCCTATAATTCACCCCTCCACTTT
CDR3 protein: CASRPDRSSYNSPLHF

J gene: TRBJ1-6
clone size: -
V gene: TRBV23-1
D gene: -
CDR3 DNA: TGCGCCAGCAGTAAGCCACCCCTGGCCGATGGAGCGGATGATAATTCACCCCTCCACTTT
CDR3 protein: CASSKPPLADGADDNSPLHF

J gene: TRBJ2-3
clone size: -
V gene: TRBV6-6
D gene: TRBD1
CDR3 DNA: TGTGCCAGCAGCTCATCCAAGGGGGCTGGGGGTGATACGCAGTATTTT
CDR3 protein: CASSSSKGAGGDTQYF

J gene: TRBJ1-1
clone size: -
V gene: TRBV5-6
D gene: -
CDR3 DNA: TGTGCCAGCAGCTTGGACAATCACATGAACACTGAAGCTTTCTTT
CDR3 protein: CASSLDNHMNTEAFF

J gene: TRBJ2-3
clone size: -
V gene: TRBV21-1
D gene: -
CDR3 DNA: TGTGCCAGCAACAAGACTAGCGGCTGTGGTCCAGATACGCAGTATTTT
CDR3 protein: CASNKTSGCGPDTQYF

J gene: TRBJ2-1
clone size: -
V gene: TRBV5-1
D gene: TRBD2
CDR3 DNA: TGCGCCAGCAGCCCTAATAGCGGGGGGGCCTACAATGAGCAGTTCTTC
CDR3 protein: CASSPNSGGAYNEQFF

J gene: TRBJ2-7
clone size: -
V gene: TRBV6-1
D gene: TRBD2
CDR3 DNA: TGTGCCAGCAGTGAAGAAGCGGGGGGAGCATACGAGCAGTACTTC
CDR3 protein: CASSEEAGGAYEQYF

J gene: TRBJ2-1
clone size: once
V gene: TRBV5-4
D gene: -
CDR3 DNA: TGTGCCAGCAGCTCACAGGGCGACAATGAGCAGTTCTTC
CDR3 protein: CASSSQGDNEQFF

J gene: TRBJ2-1
clone size: -
V gene: TRBV5-6
D gene: -
CDR3 DNA: TGTGCCAGCAGCTCGAAGGAGGAGCAGTTCTTC
CDR3 protein: CASSSKEEQFF

J gene: TRBJ2-7
clone size: -
V gene: TRBV6-5
D gene: -
CDR3 DNA: TGTGCCAGCACCCCTGGCCGGGACTTGTCCTACGAGCAGTACTTC
CDR3 protein: CASTPGRDLSYEQYF

J gene: TRBJ1-1
clone size: -
V gene: TRBV20-1
D gene: -
CDR3 DNA: TGCAGTGCCCTCCGGGACACTGAAGCTTTCTTT
CDR3 protein: CSALRDTEAFF

J gene: TRBJ2-2
clone size: -
V gene: TRBV29-1
D gene: TRBD1
CDR3 DNA: TGCAGCGCGGAAAGGGACAGGGGAATTGCCGGGGAGCTGTTTTTT
CDR3 protein: CSAERDRGIAGELFF

J gene: TRBJ2-3
clone size: -
V gene: TRBV7-3
D gene: -
CDR3 DNA: TGTGCCAGCAGCTTAGAATGGGACGGGAGCATAGATACGCAGTATTTT
CDR3 protein: CASSLEWDGSIDTQYF

J gene: TRBJ1-5
clone size: -
V gene: TRBV28
D gene: -
CDR3 DNA: TGTGCCAGCAGCCCTCCCAATCAGCCCCAGCATTTT
CDR3 protein: CASSPPNQPQHF

J gene: TRBJ2-3
clone size: -
V gene: TRBV7-6
D gene: -
CDR3 DNA: TGTGCCAGCAGCTTAGTGTCACAGTTATCCACAGATACGCAGTATTTT
CDR3 protein: CASSLVSQLSTDTQYF

J gene: TRBJ1-1
clone size: -
V gene: TRBV19
D gene: -
CDR3 DNA: TGTGCCAGTAGTATGGCAGGTAGATCTGAAGCTTTCTTT
CDR3 protein: CASSMAGRSEAFF

J gene: TRBJ2-1
clone size: -
V gene: TRBV7-6
D gene: -
CDR3 DNA: TGTGCCAGCAGCTTAGTCGGCAGGGATGCCTACAATGGGCAGTTCTTC
CDR3 protein: CASSLVGRDAYNGQFF

J gene: TRBJ2-7
clone size: -
V gene: TRBV7-9
D gene: TRBD2
CDR3 DNA: TGTGCCAGCAGCCCCCGGCTAGCGGGAGGTTCCTACGAGCAGTACTTC
CDR3 protein: CASSPRLAGGSYEQYF

J gene: TRBJ2-7
clone size: few
V gene: TRBV11-3
D gene: -
CDR3 DNA: TGTGCCAGCAGCTTAGGAACGCGGGAGCAGTACTTC
CDR3 protein: CASSLGTREQYF

J gene: TRBJ1-2
clone size: -
V gene: TRBV30
D gene: -
CDR3 DNA: TGTGCCTGGAACGCGGTCACTAACTATGGCTACACCTTC
CDR3 protein: CAWNAVTNYGYTF

J gene: TRBJ1-2
clone size: few
V gene: TRBV5-1
D gene: -
CDR3 DNA: TGCGCCAGCAGCTTGGTCGGACAGCTTAACTATGGCTACACCTTC
CDR3 protein: CASSLVGQLNYGYTF

J gene: TRBJ2-7
clone size: once
V gene: TRBV7-9
D gene: -
CDR3 DNA: TGTGCCAGCAGCTTAGGCGGCCGTGAGCAGTACTTC
CDR3 protein: CASSLGGREQYF

J gene: TRBJ1-4
clone size: once
V gene: TRBV5-1
D gene: TRBD1
CDR3 DNA: TGCGCCAGCAGCCGGGACAGATCAACTAATGAAAAACTGTTTTTT
CDR3 protein: CASSRDRSTNEKLFF

J gene: TRBJ1-1
clone size: -
V gene: TRBV6-1
D gene: -
CDR3 DNA: TGTGCCAGCACAATTGAGGGAAGCACTGAAGCTTTCTTT
CDR3 protein: CASTIEGSTEAFF

J gene: TRBJ1-4
clone size: -
V gene: TRBV19
D gene: TRBD1
CDR3 DNA: TGTGCCAGTAGTATAGATGGTGTTCTTGGGGACAGCAATGAAAAACTGTTTTTT
CDR3 protein: CASSIDGVLGDSNEKLFF